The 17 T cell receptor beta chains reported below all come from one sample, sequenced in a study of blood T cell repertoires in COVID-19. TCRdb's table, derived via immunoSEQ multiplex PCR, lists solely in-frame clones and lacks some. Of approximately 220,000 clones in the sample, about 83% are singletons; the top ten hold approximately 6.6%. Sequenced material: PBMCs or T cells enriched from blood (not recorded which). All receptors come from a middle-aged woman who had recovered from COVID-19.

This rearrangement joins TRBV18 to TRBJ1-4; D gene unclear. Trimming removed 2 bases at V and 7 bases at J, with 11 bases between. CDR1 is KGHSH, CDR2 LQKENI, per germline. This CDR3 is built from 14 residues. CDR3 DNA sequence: TGTGCCAGCTCACCAACGGCCGAGGCTGAAAAACTGTTTTTT. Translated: CASSPTAEAEKLFF.

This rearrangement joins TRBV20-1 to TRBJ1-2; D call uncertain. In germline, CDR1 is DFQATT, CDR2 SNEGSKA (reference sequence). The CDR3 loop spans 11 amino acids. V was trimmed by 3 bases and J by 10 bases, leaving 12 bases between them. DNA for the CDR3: TGCAGTGCTAGGGCGGGCGAATACTACACCTTC. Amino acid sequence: CSARAGEYYTF.

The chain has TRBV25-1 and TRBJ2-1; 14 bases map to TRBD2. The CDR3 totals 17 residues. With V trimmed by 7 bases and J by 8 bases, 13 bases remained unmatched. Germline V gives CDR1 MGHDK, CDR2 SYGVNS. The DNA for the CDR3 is TGTGCCAGCAACCGAGGGGGACTAGCGGGAGTTGGGGATGAGCAGTTCTTC. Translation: CASNRGGLAGVGDEQFF.

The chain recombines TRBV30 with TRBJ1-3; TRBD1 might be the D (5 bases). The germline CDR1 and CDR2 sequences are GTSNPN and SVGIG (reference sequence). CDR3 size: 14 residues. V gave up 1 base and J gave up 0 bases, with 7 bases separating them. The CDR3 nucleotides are TGTGCCTGGAGTGCCAGGGTCTCTGGAAACACCATATATTTT. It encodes CAWSARVSGNTIYF.

CDR3 DNA: TGCGCCAGCAGCTTTCTCGCGGGAGCAGGCGGGGAGCTGTTTTTT. Protein product: CASSFLAGAGGELFF. The chain carries TRBV5-1 and TRBJ2-2, with 7 bases lining up with TRBD2. The length of the CDR3 is 15 residues. The trim removed 2 bases at V and 7 bases at J, leaving 8 bases unmatched. CDR1 is SGHRS and CDR2 is YFSETQ in the germline V gene.

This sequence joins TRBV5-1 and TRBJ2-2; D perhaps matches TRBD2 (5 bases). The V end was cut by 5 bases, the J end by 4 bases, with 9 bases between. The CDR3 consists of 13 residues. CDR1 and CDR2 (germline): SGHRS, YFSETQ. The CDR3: CASSPRVTGELFF. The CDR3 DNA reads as TGCGCCAGCAGTCCGAGGGTCACCGGGGAGCTGTTTTTT.

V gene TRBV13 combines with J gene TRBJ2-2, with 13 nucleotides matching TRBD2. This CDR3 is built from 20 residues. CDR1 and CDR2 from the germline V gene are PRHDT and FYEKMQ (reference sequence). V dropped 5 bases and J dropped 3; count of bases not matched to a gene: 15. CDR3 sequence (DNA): TGTGCCAGCAGCCTTACTAGCGGGAGGGCCCTCTTTAGTGACACCGGGGAGCTGTTTTTT. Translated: CASSLTSGRALFSDTGELFF.

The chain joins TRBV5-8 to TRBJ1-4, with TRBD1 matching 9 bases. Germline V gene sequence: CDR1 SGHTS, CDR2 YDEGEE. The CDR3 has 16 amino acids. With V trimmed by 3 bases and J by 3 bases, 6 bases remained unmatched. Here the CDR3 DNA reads TGTGCCAGCAGCTATCAGTGGGACAGGGCTAATGAAAAACTGTTTTTT. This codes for CASSYQWDRANEKLFF.

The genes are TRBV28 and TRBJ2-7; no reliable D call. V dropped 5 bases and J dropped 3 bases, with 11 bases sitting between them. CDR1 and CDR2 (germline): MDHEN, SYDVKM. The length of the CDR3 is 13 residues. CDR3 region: CASSLPRGYEQYF. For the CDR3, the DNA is TGTGCCAGCAGTCTTCCCCGAGGCTACGAGCAGTACTTC. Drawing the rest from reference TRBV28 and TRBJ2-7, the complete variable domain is DVKVTQSSRYLVKRTGEKVFLECVQDMDHENMFWYRQDPGLGLRLIYFSYDVKMKEKGDIPEGYSVSREKKERFSLILESASTNQTSMYLCASSLPRGYEQYFGPGTRLTVT.

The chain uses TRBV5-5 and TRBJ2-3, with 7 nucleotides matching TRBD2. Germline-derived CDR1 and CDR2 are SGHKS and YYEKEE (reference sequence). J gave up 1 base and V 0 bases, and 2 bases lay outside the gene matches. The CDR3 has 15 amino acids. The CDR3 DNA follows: TGTGCCAGCAGCTTGGCTGCGGGAGGCACAGATACGCAGTATTTT. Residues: CASSLAAGGTDTQYF.

CDR3 sequence (DNA): TGTGCCAGCAGCCCCCAGGGATATGGCTACACCTTC. Translating it yields CASSPQGYGYTF. The chain combines TRBV5-4 with TRBJ1-2; possibly TRBD1 for D (5 bases). CDR3 length: 12 amino acids. The V end lost 4 bases, the J end lost 5 bases, and 9 bases lay between the germline ends. Germline V gives CDR1 SGHNT, CDR2 YYREEE (reference sequence).

Written as DNA, the CDR3 is TGTGCAGGTCAGATTCGCGGAACCTCACCCCTTTATCAGCCCCAGCATTTT. Translating it yields CAGQIRGTSPLYQPQHF. The chain combines TRBV21-1 with TRBJ1-5. TRBV21-1 is assigned pseudogene status. The CDR3 extends over 17 amino acids.

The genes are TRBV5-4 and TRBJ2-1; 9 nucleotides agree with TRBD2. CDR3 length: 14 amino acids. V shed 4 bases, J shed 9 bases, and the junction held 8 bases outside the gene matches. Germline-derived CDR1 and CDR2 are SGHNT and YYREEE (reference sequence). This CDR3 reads CASSAGTSIPEQFF. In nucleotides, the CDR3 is TGTGCCAGCAGCGCCGGGACTAGCATACCTGAGCAGTTCTTC.

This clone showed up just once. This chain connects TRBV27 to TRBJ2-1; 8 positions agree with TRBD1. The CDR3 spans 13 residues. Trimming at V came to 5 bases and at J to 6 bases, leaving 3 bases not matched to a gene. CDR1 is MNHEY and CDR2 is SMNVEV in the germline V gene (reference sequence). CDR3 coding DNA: TGTGCCAGCAGTAAAACAGGGGGCAATGAGCAGTTCTTC. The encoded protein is CASSKTGGNEQFF.

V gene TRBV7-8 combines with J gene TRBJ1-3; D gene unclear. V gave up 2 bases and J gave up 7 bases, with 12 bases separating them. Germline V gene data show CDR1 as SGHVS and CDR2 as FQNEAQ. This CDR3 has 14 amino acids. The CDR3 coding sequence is TGTGCCAGCAGCTTAAGTGGTGCGCCGAACACCATATATTTT. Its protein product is CASSLSGAPNTIYF. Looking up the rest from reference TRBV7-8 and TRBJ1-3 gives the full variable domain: GAGVSQSPRYKVAKRGQDVALRCDPISGHVSLFWYQQALGQGPEFLTYFQNEAQLDKSGLPSDRFFAERPEGSVSTLKIQRTQQEDSAVYLCASSLSGAPNTIYFGEGSWLTVV.

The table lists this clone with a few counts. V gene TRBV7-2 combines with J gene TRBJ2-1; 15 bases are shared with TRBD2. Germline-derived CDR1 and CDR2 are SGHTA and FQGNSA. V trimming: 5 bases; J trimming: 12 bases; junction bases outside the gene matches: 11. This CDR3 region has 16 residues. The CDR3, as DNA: TGTGCCAGCAGCCGCCCAGAGCGGGGACTAGCGGGAGGGCAGTTCTTC. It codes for CASSRPERGLAGGQFF. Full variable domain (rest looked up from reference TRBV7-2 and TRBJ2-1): GAGVSQSPSNKVTEKGKDVELRCDPISGHTALYWYRQSLGQGLEFLIYFQGNSAPDKSGLPSDRFSAERTGGSVSTLTIQRTQQEDSAVYLCASSRPERGLAGGQFFGPGTRLTVL.

The CDR3 loop is CSAQAGTSGSSNTGELFF. CDR3 sequence (DNA): TGCAGCGCCCAGGCCGGGACTAGCGGGAGTTCGAACACCGGGGAGCTGTTTTTT. This rearrangement joins TRBV29-1 to TRBJ2-2, with TRBD2 matching over 14 bases. The V and J ends lost 7 bases and 0 bases, in that order; junction bases with no gene match: 10. Germline loops: CDR1 SQVTM, CDR2 ANQGSEA. The CDR3 spans 18 residues.